This record looks at one T cell receptor beta chain sequence and its context. This sample is part of a study of control samples from healthy donors and cancer patients. Germline-derived CDR1 and CDR2 are MNHEY and SVGAGI. This CDR3 spans 15 amino acids. Trimming took 2 bases from V and 2 from J; bases not matched to a gene: 5. Sequenced by immunoSEQ multiplex PCR; TCRdb stores in-frame clones only, minus some. Of tens of thousands of clones in the sample, around nine tenths are singletons; the top ten hold roughly 2%. Sequencing was performed on PBMCs. The chain combines TRBV6-5 with TRBJ2-7, with 8 positions matching TRBD2. The sequence was obtained from a woman aged 60-70 years with head and neck cancer. The CDR3 nucleotides are TGTGCCAGCAGTTACAGCGGGAGTGGCCCCTACGAGCAGTACTTC. Translating it yields CASSYSGSGPYEQYF.